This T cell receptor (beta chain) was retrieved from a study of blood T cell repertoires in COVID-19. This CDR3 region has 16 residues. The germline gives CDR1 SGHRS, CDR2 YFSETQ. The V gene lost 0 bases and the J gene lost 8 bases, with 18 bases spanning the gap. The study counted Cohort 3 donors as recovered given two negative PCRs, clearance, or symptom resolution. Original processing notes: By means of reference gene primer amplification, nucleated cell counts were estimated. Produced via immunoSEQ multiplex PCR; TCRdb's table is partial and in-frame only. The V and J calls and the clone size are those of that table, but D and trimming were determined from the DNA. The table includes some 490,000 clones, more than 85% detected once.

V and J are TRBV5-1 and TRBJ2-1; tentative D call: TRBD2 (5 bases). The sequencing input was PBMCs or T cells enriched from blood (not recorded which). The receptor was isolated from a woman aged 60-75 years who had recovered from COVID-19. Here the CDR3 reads CASSLDGSAGVYEQFF. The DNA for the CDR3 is TGCGCCAGCAGCTTGGATGGCAGCGCGGGCGTGTATGAGCAGTTCTTC.